Listed here are 7 T cell receptor beta chains from one sample, sequenced in a study of T cells in Graves' hyperthyroidism and ophthalmopathy (dated by TCRdb to between 2019 and 2020). Library prep was done by multiplex PCR. Reads for this sample came from an Illumina HiSeq 2000. The TCR beta CDR3 regions were amplified from the RNA transcripts. A first-round RT-PCR of the TCR CDR3 used the HTBI primer set with the Qiagen OneStep RT-PCR kit. Clones were called with MiXCR by TCRdb after fastp trimmed the public reads at Q25, and only in-frame beta chains were retained. Identical CDR3 protein sequences are pooled into one entry, listed with their most common genes and DNA. Here the sample has fewer than 700,000 distinct CDR3 sequences; 15% to 20% occur a single time. Under 20% of the sample is taken by the ten largest. The sample taken for sequencing was blood. These receptors all come from a woman aged 18-30 years with Graves' ophthalmopathy.

J is TRBJ1-5 and V is TRBV25-1, with 9 positions matching TRBD1. CDR3 length: 14 residues. V was clipped by 4 bases and J by 5 bases; unmatched bases: 3. Germline CDR1 and CDR2: MGHDK and SYGVNS. CDR3 protein: CASSGDRVDQPQHF. In nucleotides, the CDR3 is TGTGCCAGCAGTGGGGACAGGGTCGATCAGCCCCAGCATTTT.

The chain uses TRBV5-1 and TRBJ1-5, with 7 bases identical to TRBD1. The CDR3 runs to 15 residues. Germline assignment: CDR1 SGHRS and CDR2 YFSETQ. With 4 bases clipped from V and 5 bases from J, the junction kept 9 bases outside the gene matches. This chain's CDR3 is CASSPGRGQDQPQHF. The CDR3 nucleotides are TGCGCCAGCAGCCCGGGTAGGGGGCAGGATCAGCCCCAGCATTTT. Drawing the rest from reference TRBV5-1 and TRBJ1-5, the complete variable domain is KAGVTQTPRYLIKTRGQQVTLSCSPISGHRSVSWYQQTPGQGLQFLFEYFSETQRNKGNFPGRFSGRQFSNSRSEMNVSTLELGDSALYLCASSPGRGQDQPQHFGDGTRLSIL.

The CDR3 spells CASSPTAGGYEQYF. The CDR3 DNA reads TGTGCCAGCAGCCCCACGGCGGGGGGCTACGAGCAGTACTTC. V usage is TRBV7-2 and J usage is TRBJ2-7; TRBD2 matches 8 bases. The CDR3 sequence is 14 residues long. The junction had 6 bases not matched to a gene; V was cut back by 5 bases and J by 3 bases. CDR1 SGHTA and CDR2 FQGNSA come from the germline V gene.

This clonotype was recorded a few times. The gene calls are TRBV9 and TRBJ1-3; D gene unclear. Trimming left V 0 bases short and J 4 bases short, with 14 bases between. CDR3 size: 16 residues. Germline V lookup: CDR1 SGDLS, CDR2 YYNGEE. The CDR3 loop is CASSVGGTSAGNTIYF. CDR3 nucleotide sequence: TGTGCCAGCAGCGTAGGCGGCACCTCGGCGGGAAACACCATATATTTT.

This clonotype was detected many times. The chain carries TRBV28 and TRBJ2-2; 8 nucleotides align to TRBD1. Germline CDR1 and CDR2: MDHEN and SYDVKM. CDR3 length equals 16 residues. V was pared by 2 bases and J by 3 bases, with 5 bases of the junction left unmatched. CDR3: CASSLGDRQYTGELFF. CDR3 sequence (DNA): TGTGCCAGCAGTTTAGGGGACAGGCAATACACCGGGGAGCTGTTTTTT.

This chain uses TRBV19 with TRBJ1-1, with D uncertain. V was shortened by 10 bases and J by 0 bases, with 12 bases between the two germline ends. Per germline, CDR1 LNHDA and CDR2 SQIVND (reference sequence). The CDR3 is 13 amino acids. The CDR3 sequence is CATRKIMNTEAFF. The DNA for the CDR3 is TGTGCCACCCGAAAGATCATGAACACTGAAGCTTTCTTT.

In its sample, this clonotype was seen a few times. V usage is TRBV4-1 and J usage is TRBJ2-3; unclear D gene. Per the germline V gene, CDR1 is MGHRA and CDR2 is YSYEKL. V dropped 0 bases and J dropped 3 bases, with 7 bases sitting between them. CDR3 size: 14 residues. CDR3 in amino acids: CASSQDTITDTQYF. The CDR3 DNA reads TGCGCCAGCAGCCAAGATACGATTACAGATACGCAGTATTTT.